The sequence of this T cell receptor (beta chain) was determined in a study of beta chain features in type 1 diabetes (dated by TCRdb to 2016 to 2019). Turning to the overall study: No differences in mean age, gender distribution, total cell number or subset yield were found between patients and healthy donors. A total of approximately 100,000,000 sorted cells were examined across all samples, and the number of cells per subset was strongly correlated with RNA yield. Whereas all 30 or so donors provided naive and central memory subsets, regulatory and stem cell-like memory subsets were isolated from just 8 patients and roughly eight healthy donors. The study compared TCRB repertoires of sorted circulating CD4+ T cell subsets between recently diagnosed type 1 diabetes patients and matched healthy donors.

The CDR3 contains 13 residues, cysteine and phenylalanine counted. The read is trimmed to its CDR3 DNA, 39 bases read in frame from base 1. V is clipped by 6 bases and J by 2 bases, and the sequence between their germline boundaries is 10 bases long. CDR1 and CDR2 are drawn from the germline V gene (reference sequence): MNHNY, SVGAGI. A single peripheral blood draw of approximately 120 mL on average was collected from each donor into heparinised tubes. Naive, central memory, regulatory and stem cell-like memory CD4+ T cells were sorted on a BD FACSAria II using a panel including CD45RO, CCR7, CD25, CD127, CD95 and CD27. A purity above 98% was achieved for all sorted populations. Right away, PBMCs were isolated by Lymphoprep density gradient centrifugation and were stained directly, with no culture step. So that batch effects would be minimized, each experiment stained and sorted samples in pairs, pairing one healthy donor with one patient.

The entire amount of isolated RNA was reverse transcribed using the High Capacity cDNA Reverse Transcription Kit, so the sequenced TCRB transcripts were expressed ones. Naive, central memory and regulatory T cell samples underwent deep immunoSEQ sequencing, averaging about 3.57 million total reads per sample. Sorted cells were lysed in RLT buffer, and RNA was extracted using DNase-treated RNeasy Micro or Mini kits according to cell number. To prevent cross-contamination, every cell subset was processed on its own, while patient and healthy donor samples were processed together. The immunoSEQ multiplex PCR was used to amplify TCRB sequences from cDNA, generating 87-bp fragments that spanned the CDR3 region. Amplicons were sequenced on the Illumina HiSeq platform. The paper's data handling went like this. Synthetic template baselines were used to correct PCR bias computationally, reads within Hamming distance 2 were collapsed together, and singletons that could not be merged were discarded. Reads were aligned against IMGT so that V, D and J genes, CDR3 length and insertions or deletions at six rearrangement sites could be assigned. Within each subset, clonotype counts were normalized to sorted cell number, after which true diversity and Gini coefficients were computed with the tcR R package. Repertoire sharing was quantified using the overlap coefficient calculated on TCRB nucleotide sequences. TCRdb took over this immuneACCESS table, retaining in-frame rearrangements with V and J assigned. Such tables are incomplete; in checked studies, under half of the missing clones stem from an unresolved V gene, and the remainder is unexplained. The V and J calls and clone size are taken from that table; D and trimming were inferred from the DNA. This sample is represented by 120,000 to 150,000 clones; about 13% of them were singletons. 1.3% of the sample is held by the ten biggest clonotypes.

This clone was counted a few times. Its antigen remains undetermined. No per-base quality is available; no much larger clone lies one base away. The research as a whole found: Because the HLA sub-analyses included only small numbers of individuals, any influence of HLA type on TCRB rearrangement was left unresolved. In all four CD4+ subsets, TCRB CDR3 length was moderately but significantly shorter in type 1 diabetes patients. Patients with type 1 diabetes made fewer insertions and deleted more nucleotides at VDJ recombination sites, implying thymic rearrangement abnormalities. PCR might favor shorter templates, but patient and control samples were amplified and corrected together, so any skew would affect both groups equally. Naive, central memory and regulatory TCRB repertoires appeared more similar among patients than among healthy donors. Because cDNA was sequenced instead of genomic DNA, highly expressing activated cells could be over-represented, though the groups showed no difference in activation or CD3 levels.

Source material: central memory CD4+ T cells from blood. The TCR originated in a man younger than 35 with type 1 diabetes. The chain is made from TRBV6-6 and TRBJ2-5, with no confidently assigned D gene. Here is the DNA: TGTGCCAGCAGGGGCTCGAGGCAAGAGACCCAGTACTTC. This encodes CASRGSRQETQYF.